Detailed here is one TCR beta chain. Only a few counts were recorded for this clone. This clone's antigen is unknown. There are no base qualities to consult, and no much larger clone falls within one base. This CDR3 is also generated by other DNA sequences in the sample. The data derive from a study of blood T cell repertoires in COVID-19 (dated by TCRdb to the early 2020s). Looking at the study overall: Collaborator samples came from the United States, Italy and Spain and covered acute and convalescent phases of COVID-19. The prospective study material was composed of cDNA or gDNA derived from T cells, B-cell-depleted T cells, or PBMCs. The repertoires were released in a freely available public database meant as a resource for research on the immune response to SARS-CoV-2. HLA class I and class II types, where available, came from metadata supplied by the sample provider rather than from assay-based typing. Deeply sampled blood TCRbeta repertoires from subjects exposed to, actively infected with, or recovered from COVID-19 were included in the dataset. Samples came from the ongoing ImmuneRACE study (first 160 participants) plus 1,254 subjects from 6 global collaborators. A de-identified subject ID, COVID-19 status, age in years and sex were almost always included in the sample metadata.

Collaborating institutions collected whole blood in K2EDTA tubes following their own protocols. For TCRbeta analysis, collaborators shipped samples in one of three forms: frozen whole blood, isolated PBMCs, or DNA extracted from either of those sample types. TCRbeta CDR3 regions were amplified from genomic DNA by means of the immunoSEQ Assay, a bias-controlled multiplex PCR. As for how the authors treated the data: The number of nucleated cells in each sample was estimated by amplification of reference gene primers within the assay. To quantify the absolute abundance of each unique TCRbeta CDR3 rearrangement, sequence reads were collapsed and filtered. Productive Simpson clonality was computed per sample as the square root of Simpson's diversity index over productive rearrangements. The clones in this table, taken by TCRdb from immuneACCESS, are in-frame only. Not every clone is retained; where verified, under half of the shortfall comes from an unresolved V gene, and the cause of the rest is unknown. For V, J and clone size, that table is used; D and trimming come from the DNA. This sample lists around 500,000 clones; roughly 85% were detected once. The top ten hold roughly 3.2% of the sample.

V and J are trimmed by 5 bases and 2 bases, and the gene matches miss 4 bases of the junction. Counted from cysteine to phenylalanine, this CDR3 has 15 amino acids. The retained sequence is limited to the CDR3, 45 bases, with the frame set at the first base. CDR1 and CDR2 (LNHDA, SQIVND) derive from the germline V gene (reference sequence). The paper as a whole reports these results and caveats: Clinical and demographic metadata were provided uncurated, with the amount varying by source and participant.

This TCR derives from a human donor in a cohort sampled during active COVID-19. This receptor chain uses TRBV19 and TRBJ1-4; 8 junctional bases match TRBD1. Specimen: peripheral blood. The sequenced DNA is TGTGCCAGTAGTGCCACAGGGGGGACTAATGAAAAACTGTTTTTT. This codes for CASSATGGTNEKLFF. When the CDR3 is completed using the reference TRBV19 and TRBJ1-4 genes on either side, the full variable domain is DGGITQSPKYLFRKEGQNVTLSCEQNLNHDAMYWYRQDPGQGLRLIYYSQIVNDFQKGDIAEGYSVSREKKESFPLTVTSAQKNPTAFYLCASSATGGTNEKLFFGSGTQLSVL.